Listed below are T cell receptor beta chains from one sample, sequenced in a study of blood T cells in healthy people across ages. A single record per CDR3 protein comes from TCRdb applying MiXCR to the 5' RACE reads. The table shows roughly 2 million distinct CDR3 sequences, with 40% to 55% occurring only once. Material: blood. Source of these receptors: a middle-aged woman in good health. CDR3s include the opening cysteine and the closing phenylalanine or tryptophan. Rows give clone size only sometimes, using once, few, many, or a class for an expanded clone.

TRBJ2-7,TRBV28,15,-,CASSHVSLAAYEQYF
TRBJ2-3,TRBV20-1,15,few,CSAREGGGPLNTQYF
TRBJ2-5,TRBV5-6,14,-,CASRPRGRQETQYF
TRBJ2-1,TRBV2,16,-,CASERGGRVPYNEQFF
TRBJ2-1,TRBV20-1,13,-,CSARNGVRDEQFF
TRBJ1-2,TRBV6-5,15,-,CAGSTTGKPNYGYTF
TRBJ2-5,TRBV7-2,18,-,CASSLSGGGGGHQETQYF
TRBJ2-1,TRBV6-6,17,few,CASSRTRGTQAYNEQFF
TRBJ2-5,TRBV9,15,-,CASSVQDWPGGTQYF
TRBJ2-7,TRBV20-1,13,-,CSRPGQGNYEQYF
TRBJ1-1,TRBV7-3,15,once,CANSPTGAANTEAFF
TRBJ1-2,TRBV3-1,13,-,CASSPAPSEGYTF
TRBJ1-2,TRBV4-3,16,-,CASSQDGGAQRDGYTF
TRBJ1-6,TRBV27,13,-,CASKPGHNSPLHF
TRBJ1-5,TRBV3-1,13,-,CASSQVPNQPQHF
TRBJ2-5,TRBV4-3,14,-,CAGSLGTHGETQYF
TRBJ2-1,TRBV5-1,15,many,CASSLDRSSYNEQFF
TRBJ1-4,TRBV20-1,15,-,CSARDGGRGSEKLFF
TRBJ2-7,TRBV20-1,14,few,CSAHLAGDPSEQYF
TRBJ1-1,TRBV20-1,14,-,CSASRTGRHTEAFF
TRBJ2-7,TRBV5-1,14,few,CASGGELPFYEQYF
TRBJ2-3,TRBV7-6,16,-,CASSKTSGGGADTQYF
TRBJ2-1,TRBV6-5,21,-,CASSYIAEGLAGGSSYNEQFF
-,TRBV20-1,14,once,CSGSRDRGRETQYF
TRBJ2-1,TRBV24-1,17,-,CATSDSRTGGTGNEQFF
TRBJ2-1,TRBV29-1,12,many,CSVEERGGEQFF
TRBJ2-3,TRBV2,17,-,CASSELAGTTSTDTQYF
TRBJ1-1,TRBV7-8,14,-,CASSTDVLDTEAFF
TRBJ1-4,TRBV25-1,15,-,CASKESGHTNEKLFF
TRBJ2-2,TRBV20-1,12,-,CSASPDIGELFF
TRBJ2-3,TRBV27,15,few,CASTSGTGATDTQYF
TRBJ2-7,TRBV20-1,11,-,CSAGTQHEQYF
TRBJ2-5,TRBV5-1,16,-,CASSRSLGQGLETQYF
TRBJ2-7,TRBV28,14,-,CASRSEGRYYEQYF
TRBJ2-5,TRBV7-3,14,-,CASSLTRQQETQYF
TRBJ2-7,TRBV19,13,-,CASSPRVAGEQYF
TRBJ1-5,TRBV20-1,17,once,CSARDDFGTGRNQPQHF
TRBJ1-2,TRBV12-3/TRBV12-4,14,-,CASSLGGGTGGYTF
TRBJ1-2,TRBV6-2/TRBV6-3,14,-,CASSYTGESDGYTF
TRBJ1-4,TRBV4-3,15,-,CASSPVHATNEKLFF
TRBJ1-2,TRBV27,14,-,CASRRDTANYGYTF
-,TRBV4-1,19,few,CASSQVYVRGPPGTYEQYF
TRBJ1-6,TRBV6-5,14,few,CASSEGTVFTSLHF
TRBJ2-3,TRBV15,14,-,CATSSQTSPDTQYF
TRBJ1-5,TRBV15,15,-,CATSRDTNAAEPQHF
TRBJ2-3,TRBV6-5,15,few,CASSYSVLSTDTQYF
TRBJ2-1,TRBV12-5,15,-,CASALAGGVYNEQFF
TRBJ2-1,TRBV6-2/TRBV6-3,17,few,CASSRTSGTLSYNEQFF